One and the same sample provided the 10 T cell receptor beta chains below, sequenced in a study of OX40 agonist ivuxolimab in advanced cancers. TCRdb keeps only in-frame clones here, not all; method: immunoSEQ multiplex PCR. This sample carries roughly 91,000 clones, roughly 89% of them seen once, and the ten largest clones take 0.7% to 0.9%. The sample in question was CD4+ or CD8+ T cells sorted from blood, obtained in a trial of the OX40 agonist ivuxolimab. These receptors all stem from an adult with an advanced solid tumor such as melanoma, head and neck, liver or kidney cancer.

This sequence joins TRBV7-2 and TRBJ2-5, with 7 bases that match TRBD2. The CDR3 loop spans 14 amino acids. Germline CDR1 and CDR2: SGHTA and FQGNSA. The ends lost 5 bases at V and 5 bases at J; junction bases unmatched: 8. The CDR3, as DNA: TGTGCCAGCAGCGCCAGACTAGCTCTGGAGACCCAGTACTTC. It yields the protein CASSARLALETQYF.

This clone came up a few times. The chain recombines TRBV25-1 with TRBJ2-5; perhaps TRBD2 as D (5 bases). The ends were cut back, 6 bases at V and 0 bases at J, with 8 bases in the middle. Germline CDR1 is MGHDK and CDR2 is SYGVNS. The CDR3 runs 13 residues. CDR3 residues: CASSRGNQETQYF. The CDR3 DNA is TGTGCCAGCAGCCGAGGGAACCAAGAGACCCAGTACTTC.

The CDR3 DNA is TGTGCCAGCAGTGAATATCAGCGGGGGGGAGGCACAGATACGCAGTATTTT. Translating it yields CASSEYQRGGGTDTQYF. V gene TRBV25-1 combines with J gene TRBJ2-3; 10 positions agree with TRBD2. This CDR3 is built from 17 residues. Germline loops: CDR1 MGHDK, CDR2 SYGVNS. The V and J ends lost 0 bases and 1 base, in that order; junction bases with no gene match: 4. The variable domain in full, completed from reference TRBV25-1 and TRBJ2-3, reads EADIYQTPRYLVIGTGKKITLECSQTMGHDKMYWYQQDPGMELHLIHYSYGVNSTEKGDLSSESTVSRIRTEHFPLTLESARPSHTSQYLCASSEYQRGGGTDTQYFGPGTRLTVL.

The chain links TRBV7-9 to TRBJ2-5; D unresolved. The CDR3 has 13 amino acids. Trimming stripped 6 bases from V and 5 bases from J, with 13 bases between. CDR1 is SEHNR, CDR2 FQNEAQ, per germline (reference sequence). The DNA of the CDR3 is TGTGCCAGCAGTCTCTTTCAGAGGGAGACCCAGTACTTC. It specifies CASSLFQRETQYF.

The chain carries TRBV21-1 and TRBJ2-6; TRBD1 is taken as the D call from the table, unchecked against the DNA. TRBV21-1 is recorded as a pseudogene. The CDR3 length is 15 residues. The CDR3 is CASSTRGSGANVLTF. DNA of the CDR3: TGTGCCAGCAGCACCAGGGGCTCTGGGGCCAACGTCCTGACTTTC.

The J gene is TRBJ2-1, the V gene TRBV4-3, with D possibly matching TRBD2 (7 bases). Looked up from germline, CDR1 is LGHNA and CDR2 is YSLEER. Trimming took 0 bases from V and 7 from J, leaving 19 bases between them. This CDR3 contains 17 residues. CDR3 DNA: TGCGCCAGCAGCCAAGACTACCTCCGGGGGGCTGTGAATGAGCAGTTCTTC. Encoded protein: CASSQDYLRGAVNEQFF.

This chain links TRBV28 with TRBJ2-3; D may correspond to TRBD1 or TRBD2 (5 bases each). Trimming removed 7 bases at V and 2 bases at J, with 10 bases between. The length of the CDR3 is 13 residues. CDR1 MDHEN and CDR2 SYDVKM come from the germline V gene. In nucleotides, the CDR3 is TGTGCCAGCACCCCCGGGACCACAGATACGCAGTATTTT. Its protein product is CASTPGTTDTQYF.

The chain combines TRBV27 with TRBJ2-3; 10 nucleotides line up with TRBD2. CDR1 and CDR2 from the germline V gene are MNHEY and SMNVEV (reference sequence). This CDR3 comprises 18 residues. The J segment lost 5 bases and the V segment lost 3 bases, leaving 14 bases of the junction unmatched. This CDR3 is CASSLWLAGAGGKDTQYF. For the CDR3, the DNA is TGTGCCAGCAGTTTGTGGCTAGCGGGGGCCGGGGGAAAAGATACGCAGTATTTT.

The table lists this clone with a count of one. The chain carries TRBV5-1 and TRBJ2-1; D ambiguous. V was pared by 2 bases and J by 0 bases, with 6 bases between. Germline V gene lookup returns CDR1 SGHRS and CDR2 YFSETQ. The length of the CDR3 is 14 residues. The CDR3 region is CASSLESSYNEQFF. The CDR3 nucleotides are TGCGCCAGCAGCTTAGAGAGCTCCTACAATGAGCAGTTCTTC.

This clone showed up just a few times. The V gene is TRBV5-1, the J gene TRBJ2-7; 9 bases align to TRBD1. The CDR3 extends over 15 amino acids. V was clipped by 2 bases and J by 3 bases; unmatched bases: 6. The germline gives CDR1 SGHRS, CDR2 YFSETQ. CDR3 sequence: CASSFRGTGIYEQYF. The CDR3, as DNA: TGCGCCAGCAGCTTTAGGGGGACAGGGATCTACGAGCAGTACTTC.